The 25 T cell receptor beta chains listed next were all sequenced from one sample in a study of CD8+CD57+ T cells in acquired aplastic anemia. Investigators profiled TCR beta VDJ and CDR3 from genomic DNA template. Each CDR3 protein gets one entry after TCRdb re-called the reads with MiXCR. Counted here are 400,000 to 500,000 distinct CDR3 sequences, 60% to 80% occurring once; the ten biggest clones make up more than 3.5%. Sequenced input: sorted CD4+, CD8+, or CD8+CD57+ T cells (not recorded which) from PBMCs. The receptor source for this set is a human donor in good health, serving as a control.

This clonotype occurred once. The junction does not match germline at one end; this may be a read error. The V and J genes are TRBV11-1 and TRBJ1-3, with D perhaps TRBD1 (6 bases). The CDR3 extends over 15 amino acids. CDR1 and CDR2 (germline): SGHAT, FQDESV (reference sequence). CDR3 coding DNA: TGCGCCAGCAGCCTTACAGGGATGAACACTGAAACTTTCTATTTT. Protein product: CASSLTGMNTETFYF. The full variable domain, its missing parts supplied by reference TRBV11-1 and TRBJ1-3, is EAEVAQSPRYKITEKSQAVAFWCDPISGHATLYWYRQILGQGPELLVQFQDESVVDDSQLPKDRFSAERLKGVDSTLKIQPAELGDSAMYLCASSLTGMNTETFYFGEGSWLTVV.

CDR3 in DNA: TGCAGTGCTAGGGTCTGGCTATCGAGCCGGGAGCAGTTCTTC. The encoded protein is CSARVWLSSREQFF. The genes are TRBV20-1 and TRBJ2-1; D is uncertain. Germline V CDR1 and CDR2: DFQATT, SNEGSKA (reference sequence). The CDR3 is 14 residues long. V was clipped by 3 bases and J by 10 bases, with 19 bases between them.

The gene calls are TRBV20-1 and TRBJ1-6; a weak D match, TRBD1 (5 bases). The CDR3 spans 14 residues. The ends were cut back, 7 bases at V and 10 bases at J, with 20 bases in the middle. Germline V lookup: CDR1 DFQATT, CDR2 SNEGSKA (reference sequence). CDR3 nucleotide sequence: TGCAGTGGACGACAGATCAACTATGTGTCACCCCTCCACTTT. It codes for CSGRQINYVSPLHF.

This clonotype has ten or more counts. V gene TRBV5-1 combines with J gene TRBJ2-5; 9 positions match TRBD2. From germline, CDR1 is SGHRS and CDR2 YFSETQ. The CDR3 covers 15 residues. After removal of 2 bases from V and 1 base from J, the junction contained 3 bases not matched to a gene. CDR3 sequence (DNA): TGCGCCAGCAGCTTCCCTAGCGGGGCCCAAGAGACCCAGTACTTC. It encodes CASSFPSGAQETQYF.

V usage is TRBV25-1 and J usage is TRBJ2-7; D is ambiguous. Germline V CDR1 and CDR2: MGHDK, SYGVNS. V was clipped by 5 bases and J by 6 bases, with 11 bases between them. CDR3 length: 12 amino acids. The CDR3 coding sequence is TGTGCCAGCAGTCTAACGAACGGCGAGCAGTACTTC. This encodes CASSLTNGEQYF.

This clonotype was counted between two and nine times. A much more abundant neighbour one base away suggests this may be a read error. The chain carries TRBV9 and TRBJ1-2; TRBD1 might be the D (6 bases). This CDR3 region has 14 residues. Germline CDR1 SGDLS, CDR2 YYNGEE. The CDR3 reads CASSSGRGVDGHTF. The CDR3 coding sequence is TGTGCCAGCAGCAGTGGCAGGGGAGTCGATGGCCACACCTTC.

J is TRBJ1-2 and V is TRBV6-9; the D gene is possibly TRBD1 (5 bases). This CDR3 has 15 residues. V lost 10 bases and J 6 bases, leaving 24 bases between the germline ends. Germline values: CDR1 MNHGY, CDR2 SVAAGI. CDR3 bases: TGTGCCATCGAAAGTGGTTGGGGCAGGACGGATGGCTACACCTTC. Protein sequence: CAIESGWGRTDGYTF.

This chain uses TRBV20-1 with TRBJ2-1; TRBD1 might be the D (6 bases). This CDR3 is 15 amino acids long. CDR1 DFQATT and CDR2 SNEGSKA come from the germline V gene (reference sequence). The V and J ends lost 3 bases and 7 bases respectively, with 19 bases between them. For the CDR3, the DNA is TGCAGTGCTAGTACAGGACAGAGTTTAATGAATGAGCAGTTCTTC. It yields the protein CSASTGQSLMNEQFF.

This clonotype occurred once. At one end, the junction sequence differs from germline, possibly due to a read error. V and J are TRBV9 and TRBJ1-6; unclear D gene. Germline CDR1 is SGDLS and CDR2 is YYNGEE. The CDR3 covers 14 residues. CDR3 in amino acids: CASSGGCYKSPLHF. In DNA form, the CDR3 reads TGTGCCAGCAGTGGCGGTTGCTATAAGTCACCCCTCCACTTT.

In its sample, this clonotype was seen a few times. CDR3 bases: TGCAGCGTATCAGGGGTTGGTGAAAAACTGTTTTTT. Protein product: CSVSGVGEKLFF. This rearrangement joins TRBV29-1 to TRBJ1-4; tentatively, D is TRBD1 (6 bases). The CDR3 is made up of 12 amino acids. Deletions cut 6 bases from V and 7 bases from J, with 12 bases between. CDR1 is SQVTM, CDR2 ANQGSEA, per germline.

This sequence joins TRBV2 and TRBJ1-2; 8 bases match TRBD1. This CDR3 is built from 12 residues. J lost 8 bases, V lost 3 bases, and 2 bases had no gene match. CDR1 SNHLY and CDR2 FYNNEI come from the germline V gene. Here the CDR3 DNA reads TGTGCCAGCAGTGACGACAGGGGCGGCTACACCTTC. Translated: CASSDDRGGYTF.

This clonotype was picked up many times. The chain uses TRBV5-1 and TRBJ2-7; D not resolved. V was clipped by 3 bases and J by 7 bases, with 14 bases between them. This CDR3 region has 13 residues. Germline V CDR1 and CDR2: SGHRS, YFSETQ. The CDR3 DNA is TGCGCCAGCAGCTCGATACCCGACGAGGAGCAGTACTTC. Its protein product is CASSSIPDEEQYF. Drawing the rest from reference TRBV5-1 and TRBJ2-7, the complete variable domain is KAGVTQTPRYLIKTRGQQVTLSCSPISGHRSVSWYQQTPGQGLQFLFEYFSETQRNKGNFPGRFSGRQFSNSRSEMNVSTLELGDSALYLCASSSIPDEEQYFGPGTRLTVT.

The CDR3 region has the DNA TGTGCCAGCAGGTTAACTAGCGAGGGGGAGTACGAGCAGTACTTC. This gives the protein CASRLTSEGEYEQYF. This chain uses TRBV7-2 with TRBJ2-7; maybe TRBD2 (7 bases). This CDR3 has 15 residues. V lost 6 bases and J 4 bases, leaving 19 bases between the germline ends. Germline V gives CDR1 SGHTA, CDR2 FQGNSA.

Comment on this clonotype: One junction end does not reproduce the germline sequence, and a read error may be involved. The gene calls are TRBV9 and TRBJ1-2; D ambiguous. The CDR3 runs 13 residues. Per the germline V gene, CDR1 is SGDLS and CDR2 is YYNGEE. CDR3 DNA: TGTGCCAGCAGCGAATCAGGACTATACTACTACCACTTC. Amino acid sequence: CASSESGLYYYHF.

This clonotype was observed many times. The chain employs TRBV5-5 and TRBJ2-1; 9 bases are a match to TRBD1. CDR3 length: 14 amino acids. The V and J ends lost 2 bases and 14 bases, in that order; junction bases with no gene match: 11. Germline CDR1 and CDR2: SGHKS and YYEKEE (reference sequence). CDR3 nucleotide sequence: TGTGCCAGCAGCTTTGAAGTTAGCAGGACAGGGGAGTTCTTC. It codes for CASSFEVSRTGEFF.

The chain has TRBV5-5 and TRBJ2-5; TRBD1 agrees at 8 bases. The CDR3 is 15 residues long. Per the germline V gene, CDR1 is SGHKS and CDR2 is YYEKEE (reference sequence). V gave up 7 bases and J gave up 5 bases; unmatched junction bases: 13. The CDR3 DNA is TGTGCCAGCTGTGGACAGGGAGGAGGGGCGGAGACCCAGTACTTC. This gives the protein CASCGQGGGAETQYF.

The rearrangement uses TRBV29-1 and TRBJ2-7, with 9 bases identical to TRBD1. Germline lookup yields CDR1 SQVTM and CDR2 ANQGSEA. CDR3 length equals 14 residues. The junction had 10 bases not matched to a gene; V was cut back by 8 bases and J by 2 bases. The CDR3 region is CSLPFRTGAYEQYF. CDR3 bases: TGCAGCCTTCCTTTTAGGACAGGGGCCTACGAGCAGTACTTC.

The chain combines TRBV2 with TRBJ1-6; D is undetermined. V was clipped by 8 bases and J by 11 bases, with 16 bases between them. The CDR3 covers 13 residues. Germline V gene sequence: CDR1 SNHLY, CDR2 FYNNEI. CDR3 loop: CASRLWWDPPLHF. For the CDR3, the DNA is TGTGCCAGCCGATTGTGGTGGGATCCACCCCTCCACTTT.

In this sample, this clonotype turned up many times. The chain joins TRBV29-1 to TRBJ2-1; TRBD1 aligns across 7 bases. The germline gives CDR1 SQVTM, CDR2 ANQGSEA. V shed 4 bases, J shed 8 bases, and the junction held 5 bases outside the gene matches. The CDR3 length is 12 residues. DNA for the CDR3: TGCAGCGTTGCCCCTGACAGGGATGAGCAGTTCTTC. It yields the protein CSVAPDRDEQFF.

With regard to this clonotype: Compared with germline, one end of the junction differs, possibly owing to a read error. The genes are TRBV10-1 and TRBJ2-3; D might be TRBD1 (6 bases). The CDR3 totals 13 residues. From germline, CDR1 is WNHNN and CDR2 SYGVQD (reference sequence). CDR3 in DNA: TGTGCCAGCGGTAGGGGGAGTCCCGCTACGCCGTATTTT. Its protein is CASGRGSPATPYF.

Regarding this clonotype: Germline is not matched at one junction end, which may reflect a read error. The chain joins TRBV7-4 to TRBJ2-2; possibly TRBD1 or TRBD2 for D (5 bases each). In germline, CDR1 is SGHVT, CDR2 SQSDAQ. The CDR3 covers 16 residues. The CDR3 loop is CASTPSSRVNAGELFF. CDR3 coding DNA: TGTGCCAGCACCCCCTCCTCCAGGGTCAACGCCGGGGAGCTGTTTTTC.

This clonotype was counted ten times or more. The chain recombines TRBV5-8 with TRBJ1-6; D is unclear. With 9 bases removed from V and 7 bases from J, the gap between germline ends came to 17 bases. The CDR3 runs 14 residues. Germline-derived CDR1 and CDR2 are SGHTS and YDEGEE. The CDR3 nucleotides read TGTGCCACCGGCGAATGGGTGGGGAATTCACCCCTCCACTTT. Translated: CATGEWVGNSPLHF.

This clonotype was seen many times. CDR3: CASRGARTNEKLFF. DNA for the CDR3: TGTGCCAGCAGGGGGGCGAGGACTAATGAAAAACTGTTTTTT. The chain joins TRBV2 to TRBJ1-4; D may be TRBD1 (6 bases). The CDR3 extends over 14 amino acids. CDR1 is SNHLY and CDR2 is FYNNEI in the germline V gene. The V gene lost 6 bases and the J gene lost 2 bases, with 10 bases spanning the gap.

Regarding this clonotype: The germline gene is not matched at one end of the junction; a read error may be the cause. The chain employs TRBV7-2 and TRBJ1-2; D gene unclear. CDR3 length: 15 residues. CDR1 and CDR2 from the germline V gene are SGHTA and FQGNSA. CDR3 sequence reads: CASSLELRAEAGYTF. In nucleotides, the CDR3 is TGCGCCAGCAGCTTGGAGTTAAGAGCTGAGGCTGGCTACACCTTC. Variable domain in full (rest from reference TRBV7-2 and TRBJ1-2): GAGVSQSPSNKVTEKGKDVELRCDPISGHTALYWYRQSLGQGLEFLIYFQGNSAPDKSGLPSDRFSAERTGGSVSTLTIQRTQQEDSAVYLCASSLELRAEAGYTFGSGTRLTVV.

The chain joins TRBV7-2 to TRBJ2-7; 7 bases map to TRBD2. V gave up 4 bases and J gave up 8 bases; unmatched junction bases: 14. Looked up from germline, CDR1 is SGHTA and CDR2 is FQGNSA. The CDR3 length is 15 residues. The CDR3 sequence is CASSSQGGEQPQQYF. In DNA, the CDR3 is TGTGCCAGCAGCTCCCAGGGAGGGGAGCAGCCCCAGCAGTACTTC. The full variable domain, in which reference TRBV7-2 and TRBJ2-7 provide the parts outside the CDR3, is GAGVSQSPSNKVTEKGKDVELRCDPISGHTALYWYRQSLGQGLEFLIYFQGNSAPDKSGLPSDRFSAERTGGSVSTLTIQRTQQEDSAVYLCASSSQGGEQPQQYFGPGTRLTVT.